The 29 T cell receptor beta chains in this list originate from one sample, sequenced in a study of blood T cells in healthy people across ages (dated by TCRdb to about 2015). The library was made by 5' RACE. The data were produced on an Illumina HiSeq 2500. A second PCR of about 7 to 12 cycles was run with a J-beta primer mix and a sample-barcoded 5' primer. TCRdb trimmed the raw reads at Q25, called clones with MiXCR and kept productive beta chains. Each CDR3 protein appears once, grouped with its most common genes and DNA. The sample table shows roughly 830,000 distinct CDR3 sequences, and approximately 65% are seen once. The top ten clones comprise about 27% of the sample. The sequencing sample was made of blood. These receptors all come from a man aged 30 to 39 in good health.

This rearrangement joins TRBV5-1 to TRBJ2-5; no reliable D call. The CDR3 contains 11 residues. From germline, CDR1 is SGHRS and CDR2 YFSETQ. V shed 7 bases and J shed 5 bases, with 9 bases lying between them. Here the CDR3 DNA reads TGCGCCAGCTCTGGGGATGAGACCCAGTACTTC. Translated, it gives CASSGDETQYF. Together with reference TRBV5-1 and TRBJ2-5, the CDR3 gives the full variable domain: KAGVTQTPRYLIKTRGQQVTLSCSPISGHRSVSWYQQTPGQGLQFLFEYFSETQRNKGNFPGRFSGRQFSNSRSEMNVSTLELGDSALYLCASSGDETQYFGPGTRLLVL.

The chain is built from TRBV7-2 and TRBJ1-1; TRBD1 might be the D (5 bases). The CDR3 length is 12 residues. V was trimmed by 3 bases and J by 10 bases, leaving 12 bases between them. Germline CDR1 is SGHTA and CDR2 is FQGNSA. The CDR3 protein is CASSFIRDSAFF. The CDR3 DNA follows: TGTGCCAGCAGCTTCATCCGGGACTCAGCTTTCTTT.

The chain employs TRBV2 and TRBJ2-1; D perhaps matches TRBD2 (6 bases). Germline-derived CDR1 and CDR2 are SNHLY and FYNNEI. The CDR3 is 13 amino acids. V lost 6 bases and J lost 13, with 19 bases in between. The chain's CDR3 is CASSRNWEETQFF. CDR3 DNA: TGTGCCAGCAGCCGAAACTGGGAGGAGACCCAGTTCTTC.

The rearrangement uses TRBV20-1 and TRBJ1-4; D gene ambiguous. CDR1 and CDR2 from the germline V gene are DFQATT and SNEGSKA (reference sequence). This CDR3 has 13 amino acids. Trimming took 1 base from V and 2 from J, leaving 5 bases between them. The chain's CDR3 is CSARGWTNEKLFF. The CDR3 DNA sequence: TGCAGTGCTAGAGGTTGGACTAATGAAAAACTGTTTTTT.

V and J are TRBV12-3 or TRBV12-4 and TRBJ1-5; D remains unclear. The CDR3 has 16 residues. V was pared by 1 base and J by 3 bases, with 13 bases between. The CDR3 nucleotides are TGTGCCAGCAGTTTAGAGAGAGGGCAGAACAATCAGCCCCAGCATTTT. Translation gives CASSLERGQNNQPQHF.

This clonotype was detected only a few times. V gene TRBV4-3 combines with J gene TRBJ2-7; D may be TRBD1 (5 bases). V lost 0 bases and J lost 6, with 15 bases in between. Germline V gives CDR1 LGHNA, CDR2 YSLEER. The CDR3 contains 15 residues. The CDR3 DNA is TGCGCCAGCAGCCAAGACAGGGTGTTCGTTGCCGAGCAGTACTTC. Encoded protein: CASSQDRVFVAEQYF.

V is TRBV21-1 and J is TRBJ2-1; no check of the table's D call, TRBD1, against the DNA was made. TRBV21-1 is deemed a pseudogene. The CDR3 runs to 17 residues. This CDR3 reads CASSKGEGLGSYNEQFF. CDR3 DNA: TGTGCCAGCAGCAAAGGTGAGGGGCTTGGCTCCTACAATGAGCAGTTCTTC.

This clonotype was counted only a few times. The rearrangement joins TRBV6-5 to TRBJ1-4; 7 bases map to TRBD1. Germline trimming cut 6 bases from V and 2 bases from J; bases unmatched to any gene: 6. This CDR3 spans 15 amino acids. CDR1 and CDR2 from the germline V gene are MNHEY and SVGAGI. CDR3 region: CASSYGTATNEKLFF. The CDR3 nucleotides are TGTGCCAGCAGCTATGGGACAGCGACTAATGAAAAACTGTTTTTT.

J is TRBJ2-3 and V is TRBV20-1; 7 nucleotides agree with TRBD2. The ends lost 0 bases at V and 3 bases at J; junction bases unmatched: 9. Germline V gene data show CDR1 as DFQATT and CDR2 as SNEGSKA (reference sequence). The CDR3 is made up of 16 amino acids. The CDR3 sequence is CSARDPTSRMTDTQYF. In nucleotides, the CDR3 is TGCAGTGCTAGAGACCCGACTAGCCGGATGACAGATACGCAGTATTTT.

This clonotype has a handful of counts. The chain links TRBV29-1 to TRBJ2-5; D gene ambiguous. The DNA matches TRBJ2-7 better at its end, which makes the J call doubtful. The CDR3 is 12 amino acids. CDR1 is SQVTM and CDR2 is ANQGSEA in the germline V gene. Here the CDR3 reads CSVALNPSEQYF. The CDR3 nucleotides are TGCAGCGTTGCCCTAAACCCCTCCGAGCAGTACTTC.

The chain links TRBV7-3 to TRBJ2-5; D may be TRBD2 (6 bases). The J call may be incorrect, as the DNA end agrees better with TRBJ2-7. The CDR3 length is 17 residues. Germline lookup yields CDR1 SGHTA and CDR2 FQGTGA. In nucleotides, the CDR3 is TGTGCCAGCAGCTTAATTGGAGGGGCGGGAAACCTCTACGAGCAGTACTTC. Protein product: CASSLIGGAGNLYEQYF.

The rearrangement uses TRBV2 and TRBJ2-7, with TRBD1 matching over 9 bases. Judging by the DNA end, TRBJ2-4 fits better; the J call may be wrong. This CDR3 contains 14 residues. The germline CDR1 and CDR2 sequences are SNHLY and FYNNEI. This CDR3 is CASSPGQGGYIQYF. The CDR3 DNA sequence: TGTGCCAGCAGCCCGGGACAGGGCGGGTACATTCAGTACTTC.

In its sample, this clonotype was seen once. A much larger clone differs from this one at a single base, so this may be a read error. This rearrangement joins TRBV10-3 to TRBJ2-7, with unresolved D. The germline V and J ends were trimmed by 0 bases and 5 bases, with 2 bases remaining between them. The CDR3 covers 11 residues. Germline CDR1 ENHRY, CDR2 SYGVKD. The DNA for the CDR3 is TGTGCCATCAGTGAGTCCCACGAGCAGTACTTC. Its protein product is CAISESHEQYF.

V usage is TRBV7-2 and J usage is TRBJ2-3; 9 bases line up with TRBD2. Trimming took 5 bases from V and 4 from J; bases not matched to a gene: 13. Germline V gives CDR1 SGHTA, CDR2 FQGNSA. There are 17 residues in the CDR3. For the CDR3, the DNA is TGTGCCAGCAGCCAAGGTGCGGGGGGGCCGGTCGCAGATACGCAGTATTTT. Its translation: CASSQGAGGPVADTQYF.

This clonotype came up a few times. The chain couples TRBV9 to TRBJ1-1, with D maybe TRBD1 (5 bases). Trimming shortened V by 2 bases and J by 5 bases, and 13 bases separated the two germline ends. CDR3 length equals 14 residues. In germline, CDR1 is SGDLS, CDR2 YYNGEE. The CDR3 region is CASSVGQGRTEAFF. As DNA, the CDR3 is TGTGCCAGCAGCGTGGGGCAGGGAAGGACTGAAGCTTTCTTT.

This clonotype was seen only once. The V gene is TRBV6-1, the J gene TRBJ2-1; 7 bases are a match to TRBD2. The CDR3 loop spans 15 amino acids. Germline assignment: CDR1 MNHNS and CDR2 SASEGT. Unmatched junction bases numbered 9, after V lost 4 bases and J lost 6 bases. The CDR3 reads CASSGSSGTFNEQFF. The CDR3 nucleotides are TGTGCCAGCAGTGGATCCAGCGGGACCTTCAATGAGCAGTTCTTC.

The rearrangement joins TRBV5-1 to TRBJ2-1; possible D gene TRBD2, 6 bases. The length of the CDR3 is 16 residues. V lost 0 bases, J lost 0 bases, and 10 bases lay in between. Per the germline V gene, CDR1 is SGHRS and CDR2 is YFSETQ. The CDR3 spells CASSLVDGGSYNEQFF. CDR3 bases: TGCGCCAGCAGCTTGGTTGACGGGGGCTCCTACAATGAGCAGTTCTTC. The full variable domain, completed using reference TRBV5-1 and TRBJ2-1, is KAGVTQTPRYLIKTRGQQVTLSCSPISGHRSVSWYQQTPGQGLQFLFEYFSETQRNKGNFPGRFSGRQFSNSRSEMNVSTLELGDSALYLCASSLVDGGSYNEQFFGPGTRLTVL.

The CDR3 loop reads CSALRGVNYGYTF. The CDR3, as DNA: TGCAGTGCTCTCAGGGGGGTTAACTATGGCTACACCTTC. This chain links TRBV20-1 with TRBJ1-2, with 7 bases aligning to TRBD1. V dropped 5 bases and J dropped 1; count of bases not matched to a gene: 4. Per germline, CDR1 DFQATT and CDR2 SNEGSKA (reference sequence). The CDR3 runs to 13 residues.

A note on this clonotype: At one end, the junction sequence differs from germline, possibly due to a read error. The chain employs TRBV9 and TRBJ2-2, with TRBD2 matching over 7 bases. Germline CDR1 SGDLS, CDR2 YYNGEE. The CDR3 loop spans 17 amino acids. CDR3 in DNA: TGTGCCAGCAGCGGTCTCGGCGGGGGACCTGGGACCGAGGAGCTGTTTTTT. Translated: CASSGLGGGPGTEELFF.

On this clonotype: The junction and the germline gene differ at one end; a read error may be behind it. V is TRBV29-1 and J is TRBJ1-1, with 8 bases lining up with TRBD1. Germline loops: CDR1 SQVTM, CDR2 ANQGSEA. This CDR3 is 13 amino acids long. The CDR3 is CSVNRQGNAEAFF. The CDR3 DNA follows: TGCAGCGTCAATCGACAGGGGAACGCTGAAGCTTTCTTT. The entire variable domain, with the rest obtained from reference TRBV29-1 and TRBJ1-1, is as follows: SAVISQKPSRDICQRGTSLTIQCQVDSQVTMMFWYRQQPGQSLTLIATANQGSEATYESGFVIDKFPISRPNLTFSTLTVSNMSPEDSSIYLCSVNRQGNAEAFFGQGTRLTVV.

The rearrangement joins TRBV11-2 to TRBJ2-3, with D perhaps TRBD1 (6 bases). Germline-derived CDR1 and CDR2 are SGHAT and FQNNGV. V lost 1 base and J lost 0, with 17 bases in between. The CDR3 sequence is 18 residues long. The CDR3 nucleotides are TGTGCCAGCAGCTTAGTCGCTCAGGGGACCCGGAGCACAGATACGCAGTATTTT. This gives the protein CASSLVAQGTRSTDTQYF.

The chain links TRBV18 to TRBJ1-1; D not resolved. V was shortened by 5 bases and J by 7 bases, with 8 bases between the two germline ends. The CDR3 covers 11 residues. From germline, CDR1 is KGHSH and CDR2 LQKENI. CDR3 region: CASSMTDEAFF. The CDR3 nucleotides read TGTGCCAGCTCAATGACGGATGAAGCTTTCTTT.

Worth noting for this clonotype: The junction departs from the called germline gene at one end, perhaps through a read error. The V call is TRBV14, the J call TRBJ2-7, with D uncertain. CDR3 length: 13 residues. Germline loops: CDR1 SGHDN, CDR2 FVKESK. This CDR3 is CASSQDVRYEQYF. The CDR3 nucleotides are TGTGCCAGTAGCCAAGATGTTAGGTACGAGCAGTACTTC.

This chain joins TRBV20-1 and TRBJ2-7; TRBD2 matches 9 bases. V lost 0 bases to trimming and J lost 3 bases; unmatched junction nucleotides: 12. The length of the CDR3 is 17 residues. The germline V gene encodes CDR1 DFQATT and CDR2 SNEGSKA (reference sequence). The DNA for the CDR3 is TGCAGTGCTAGAGATCGGAATACCGGGCGGGGGGGCTACGAGCAGTACTTC. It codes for CSARDRNTGRGGYEQYF.

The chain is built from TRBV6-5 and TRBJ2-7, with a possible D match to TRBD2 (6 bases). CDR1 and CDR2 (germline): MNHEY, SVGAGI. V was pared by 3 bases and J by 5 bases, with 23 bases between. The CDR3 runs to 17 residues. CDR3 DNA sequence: TGTGCCAGCAGTTATACAAGGGCCCCGGGACTTTCTCACGAGCAGTACTTC. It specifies CASSYTRAPGLSHEQYF.

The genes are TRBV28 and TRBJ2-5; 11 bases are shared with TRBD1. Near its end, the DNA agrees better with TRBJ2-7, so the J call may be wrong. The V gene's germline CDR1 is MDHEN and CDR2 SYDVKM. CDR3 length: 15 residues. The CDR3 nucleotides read TGTGCCAGCAGTTCGGACAGGGGGCACTCCTACGAGCAGTACTTC. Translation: CASSSDRGHSYEQYF.

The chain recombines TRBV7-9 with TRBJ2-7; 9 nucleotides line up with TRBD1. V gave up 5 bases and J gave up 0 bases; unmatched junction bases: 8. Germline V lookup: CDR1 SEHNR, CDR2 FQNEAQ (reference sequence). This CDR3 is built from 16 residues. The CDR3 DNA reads TGTGCCAGCAGCATTCTCCAGGGACAGGGCTCCTACGAGCAGTACTTC. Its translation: CASSILQGQGSYEQYF.

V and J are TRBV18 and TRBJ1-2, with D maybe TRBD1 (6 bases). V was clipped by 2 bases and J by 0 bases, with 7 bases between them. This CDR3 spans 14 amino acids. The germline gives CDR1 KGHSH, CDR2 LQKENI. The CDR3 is CASSPGQTNYGYTF. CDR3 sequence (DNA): TGTGCCAGCTCACCAGGACAGACTAACTATGGCTACACCTTC.

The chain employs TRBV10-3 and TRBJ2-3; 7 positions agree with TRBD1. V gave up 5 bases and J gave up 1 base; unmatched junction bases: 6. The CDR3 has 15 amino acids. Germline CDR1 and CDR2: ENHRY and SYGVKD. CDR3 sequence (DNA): TGTGCCATCAGTAGGACAGGTCCAGGCACAGATACGCAGTATTTT. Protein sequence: CAISRTGPGTDTQYF.